The TCR beta chain under discussion was sequenced for a study of T cells in Graves' hyperthyroidism and ophthalmopathy. Study overall: Before any treatment, at initial diagnosis, peripheral blood was collected. General study points: Ophthalmopathy, as predicted by the model, came a median 6.5 months after the prediction.

RNA transcripts were the template for amplifying TCR beta CDR3 regions. The HTBI primer set served for first-round RT-PCR of the TCR CDR3. TCRdb analysed the multiplex PCR reads with MiXCR anew, one entry per CDR3 protein. Found here are around 600,000 distinct CDR3 sequences, around 15% of them singletons; the top ten hold approximately 13%. Pregnant or lactating patients were excluded, as were those with uncontrolled infection or other autoimmune disease. Isolation of PBMCs was performed on 10 ml fresh peripheral blood. Trimming at V came to 4 bases and at J to 15 bases, leaving 16 bases not matched to a gene. From germline, CDR1 is SGHRS and CDR2 YFSETQ. The CDR3 runs 15 residues. This clonotype appeared many times. Antigen specificity is unknown.

The chain carries TRBV5-1 and TRBJ2-1, with 10 nucleotides matching TRBD2. The TCR was taken from a woman between 45 and 65 years old with Graves' ophthalmopathy. The sequencing sample was made of blood. CDR3 sequence: CASSIRAGTSERGFF. CDR3 coding DNA: TGCGCCAGCAGCATACGCGCCGGGACTAGCGAAAGGGGGTTCTTC.